The text below deals with one TCR beta chain. The antigen remains unidentified. Using immunoSEQ multiplex PCR, the repertoire was profiled, and TCRdb retains in-frame clones only, with some absent. The data hold some 66,000 clones, with 75% to 80% observed a single time. With 4 bases removed from V and 0 bases from J, the gap between germline ends came to 10 bases. Germline-derived CDR1 and CDR2 are SGHNT and YENEEA. The CDR3 loop spans 15 amino acids. The entry originates in a study of OX40 agonist ivuxolimab in advanced cancers. About the study: Dose-escalation subjects each had hepatocellular carcinoma, melanoma, renal cell or head and neck cancer. Prior anti-PD-1, anti-PD-L1 or anti-CTLA-4 therapy was allowed; around 43% had some.

Study-wide findings and caveats: Certain nonresponders additionally had low normalized T-cell clonal expansion.

This specimen was CD4+ or CD8+ T cells sorted from blood, taken in a trial of the OX40 agonist ivuxolimab. This TCR was recovered from an adult with an advanced solid tumor such as melanoma, head and neck, liver or kidney cancer. The chain carries TRBV11-3 and TRBJ1-3, with D perhaps matching TRBD1 (5 bases). The CDR3 is CASSSITGSGNTIYF. DNA for the CDR3: TGTGCCAGCAGCTCCATAACAGGCTCTGGAAACACCATATATTTT. Supplemented by reference TRBV11-3 and TRBJ1-3, the full variable domain reads EAGVVQSPRYKIIEKKQPVAFWCNPISGHNTLYWYLQNLGQGPELLIRYENEEAVDDSQLPKDRFSAERLKGVDSTLKIQPAELGDSAVYLCASSSITGSGNTIYFGEGSWLTVV.